These T cell receptor beta chains were read from a single sample in a study of blood T cells in healthy people across ages. TCRdb re-called the 5' RACE reads with MiXCR, one entry per CDR3 protein. There are about 500,000 distinct CDR3 sequences in the sample; around 24% occur only once, and just over 8.5% lies in the top ten. A further study also used this sample, focusing on T cells of mothers and their children.

The specimen sequenced was blood. The receptors were sampled from a boy between 10 and 17 years old in good health. Both conserved end residues are part of each CDR3. A D gene is named only where the DNA matches it firmly. A row's size may be missing; if present it is once, few, many or a size class.

j_call | v_call | clone_size | d_call | cdr3_aa | cdr3_nt
TRBJ1-1 | TRBV29-1 | NA | NA | CSVAGGYTEAFF | TGCAGCGTTGCCGGGGGTTACACTGAAGCTTTCTTT
TRBJ1-1 | TRBV6-2/TRBV6-3 | NA | NA | CASSETRIAFF | TGTGCCAGCAGCGAGACCCGGATCGCTTTCTTT
TRBJ2-1 | TRBV4-2 | once | NA | CASSQDEGSGRSYNEQFF | TGTGCCAGCAGCCAAGATGAGGGTAGCGGACGCTCCTACAATGAGCAGTTCTTC
TRBJ1-6 | TRBV30 | NA | NA | CAYTRTDGPSSYNSPLHF | TGTGCCTATACCAGGACAGATGGGCCAAGCTCCTATAATTCACCCCTCCACTTT
TRBJ1-5 | TRBV6-2/TRBV6-3 | NA | NA | CASSFLQGLQPQHF | TGTGCCAGCAGTTTTTTACAGGGTCTCCAGCCCCAGCATTTT
TRBJ2-3 | TRBV4-3 | few | NA | CASSQEVAEMDTQYF | TGCGCCAGCAGCCAAGAGGTAGCAGAAATGGATACGCAGTATTTT
TRBJ2-7 | TRBV9 | NA | TRBD2 | CASSVALAGRRNEQYF | TGTGCCAGCAGCGTAGCACTAGCGGGAAGAAGGAACGAGCAGTACTTC
TRBJ1-2 | TRBV29-1 | few | NA | CSVVGGTSYGYTF | TGCAGCGTTGTAGGCGGAACAAGCTATGGCTACACCTTC
TRBJ2-5 | TRBV13 | few | TRBD2 | CASSSGASGRIAGETQYF | TGTGCCAGCAGCTCTGGAGCTAGCGGGAGGATAGCGGGAGAGACCCAGTACTTC
TRBJ2-7 | TRBV29-1 | many | NA | CSVEVKSPEISYEQYF | TGCAGCGTTGAAGTTAAATCGCCAGAAATCTCCTACGAGCAGTACTTC
TRBJ2-1 | TRBV10-3 | many | NA | CAISEPGHAERDEQFF | TGTGCCATCAGTGAGCCGGGACACGCCGAAAGGGATGAGCAGTTCTTC
TRBJ2-5 | TRBV29-1 | once | NA | CSVAGRLQETQYF | TGCAGCGTTGCGGGACGGCTACAAGAGACCCAGTACTTC